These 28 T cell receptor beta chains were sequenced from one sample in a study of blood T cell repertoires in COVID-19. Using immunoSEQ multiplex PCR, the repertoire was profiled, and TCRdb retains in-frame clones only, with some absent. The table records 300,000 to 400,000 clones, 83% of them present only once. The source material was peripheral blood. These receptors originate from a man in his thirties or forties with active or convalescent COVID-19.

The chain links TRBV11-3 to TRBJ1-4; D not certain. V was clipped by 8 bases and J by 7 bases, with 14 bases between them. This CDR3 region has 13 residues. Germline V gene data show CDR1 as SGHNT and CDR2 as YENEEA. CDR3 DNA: TGTGCCAGCCGGGGATCGTCTTTTGAAAAACTGTTTTTT. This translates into CASRGSSFEKLFF.

DNA of the CDR3: TGTGCCAGCAGCGGGACCGGGGAGCTGTTTTTT. As protein: CASSGTGELFF. The chain links TRBV2 to TRBJ2-2; D remains unclear. V was shortened by 6 bases and J by 5 bases, with 4 bases between the two germline ends. The CDR3 spans 11 residues. The germline V gene has CDR1 SNHLY and CDR2 FYNNEI.

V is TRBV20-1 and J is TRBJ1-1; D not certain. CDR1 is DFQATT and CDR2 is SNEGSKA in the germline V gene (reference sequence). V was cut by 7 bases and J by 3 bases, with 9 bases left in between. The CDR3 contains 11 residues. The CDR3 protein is CSGKRDTEAFF. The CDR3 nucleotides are TGCAGTGGCAAGAGGGACACTGAAGCTTTCTTT.

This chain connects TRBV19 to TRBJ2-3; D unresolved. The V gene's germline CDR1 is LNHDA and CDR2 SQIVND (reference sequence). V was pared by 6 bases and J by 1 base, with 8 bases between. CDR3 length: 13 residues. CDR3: CASRVHRTDTQYF. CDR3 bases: TGTGCCAGTAGGGTACATCGCACAGATACGCAGTATTTT.

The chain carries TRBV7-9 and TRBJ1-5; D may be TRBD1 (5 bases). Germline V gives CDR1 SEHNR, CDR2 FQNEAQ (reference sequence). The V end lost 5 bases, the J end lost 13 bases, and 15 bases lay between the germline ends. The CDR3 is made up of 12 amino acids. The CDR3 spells CASSLGGGLQHF. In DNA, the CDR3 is TGTGCCAGCAGCCTCGGGGGAGGGTTACAGCATTTT.

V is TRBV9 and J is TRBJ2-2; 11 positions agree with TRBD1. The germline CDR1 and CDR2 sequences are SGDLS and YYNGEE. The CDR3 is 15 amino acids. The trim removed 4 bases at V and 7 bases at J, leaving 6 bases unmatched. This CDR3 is CASSLRTGGGGELFF. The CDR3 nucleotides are TGTGCCAGCAGCCTCCGGACAGGGGGCGGCGGGGAGCTGTTTTTT.

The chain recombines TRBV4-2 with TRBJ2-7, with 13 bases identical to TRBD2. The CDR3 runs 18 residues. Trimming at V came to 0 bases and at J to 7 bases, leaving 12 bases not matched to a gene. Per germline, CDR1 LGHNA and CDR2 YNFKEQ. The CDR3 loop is CASSQEGRTSGRMGEQYF. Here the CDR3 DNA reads TGTGCCAGCAGCCAAGAAGGAAGGACTAGCGGGAGAATGGGAGAGCAGTACTTC.

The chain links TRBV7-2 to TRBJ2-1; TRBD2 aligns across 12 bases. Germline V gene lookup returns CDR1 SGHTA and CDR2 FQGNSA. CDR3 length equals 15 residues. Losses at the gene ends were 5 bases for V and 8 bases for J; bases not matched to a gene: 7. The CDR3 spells CASSPRLAGAYEQFF. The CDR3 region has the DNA TGTGCCAGCAGCCCGAGACTAGCGGGAGCCTATGAGCAGTTCTTC. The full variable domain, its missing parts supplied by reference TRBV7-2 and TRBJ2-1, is GAGVSQSPSNKVTEKGKDVELRCDPISGHTALYWYRQSLGQGLEFLIYFQGNSAPDKSGLPSDRFSAERTGGSVSTLTIQRTQQEDSAVYLCASSPRLAGAYEQFFGPGTRLTVL.

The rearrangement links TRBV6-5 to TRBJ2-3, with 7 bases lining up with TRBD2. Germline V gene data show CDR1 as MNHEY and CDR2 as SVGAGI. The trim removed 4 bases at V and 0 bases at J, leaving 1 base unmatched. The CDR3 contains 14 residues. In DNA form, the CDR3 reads TGTGCCAGCAGTTTGGGGGGGAGCACAGATACGCAGTATTTT. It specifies CASSLGGSTDTQYF.

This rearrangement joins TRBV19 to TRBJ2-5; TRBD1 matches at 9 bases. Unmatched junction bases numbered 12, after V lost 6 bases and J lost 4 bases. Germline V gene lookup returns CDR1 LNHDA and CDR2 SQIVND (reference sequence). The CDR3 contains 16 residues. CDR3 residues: CASSTPRTGEGETQYF. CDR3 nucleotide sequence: TGTGCCAGTAGCACCCCCAGGACAGGGGAGGGAGAGACCCAGTACTTC. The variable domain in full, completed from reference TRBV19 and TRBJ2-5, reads DGGITQSPKYLFRKEGQNVTLSCEQNLNHDAMYWYRQDPGQGLRLIYYSQIVNDFQKGDIAEGYSVSREKKESFPLTVTSAQKNPTAFYLCASSTPRTGEGETQYFGPGTRLLVL.

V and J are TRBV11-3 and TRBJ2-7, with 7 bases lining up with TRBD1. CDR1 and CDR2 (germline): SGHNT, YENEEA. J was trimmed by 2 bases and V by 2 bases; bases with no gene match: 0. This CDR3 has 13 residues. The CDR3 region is CASSLQGAYEQYF. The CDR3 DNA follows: TGTGCCAGCAGCTTACAGGGGGCCTACGAGCAGTACTTC.

The CDR3: CSVSPRQANYGYTF. The CDR3 region has the DNA TGCAGCGTTTCCCCTCGACAGGCCAACTATGGCTACACCTTC. The chain has TRBV29-1 and TRBJ1-2; D may be TRBD1 (6 bases). The V end lost 5 bases, the J end lost 2 bases, and 15 bases lay between the germline ends. Germline V gene sequence: CDR1 SQVTM, CDR2 ANQGSEA. The CDR3 loop spans 14 amino acids.

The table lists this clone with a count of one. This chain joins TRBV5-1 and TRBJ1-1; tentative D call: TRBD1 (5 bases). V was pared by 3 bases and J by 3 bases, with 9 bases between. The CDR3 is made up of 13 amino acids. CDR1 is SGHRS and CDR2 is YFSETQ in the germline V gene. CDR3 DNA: TGCGCCAGCAGCTCACAGGCGGACACTGAAGCTTTCTTT. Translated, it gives CASSSQADTEAFF.

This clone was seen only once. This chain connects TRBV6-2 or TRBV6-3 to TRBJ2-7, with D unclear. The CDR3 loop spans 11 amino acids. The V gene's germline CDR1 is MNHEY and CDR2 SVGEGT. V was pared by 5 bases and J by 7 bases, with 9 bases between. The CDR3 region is CASSNLWEQYF. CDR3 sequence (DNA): TGTGCCAGCAGTAATCTATGGGAGCAGTACTTC.

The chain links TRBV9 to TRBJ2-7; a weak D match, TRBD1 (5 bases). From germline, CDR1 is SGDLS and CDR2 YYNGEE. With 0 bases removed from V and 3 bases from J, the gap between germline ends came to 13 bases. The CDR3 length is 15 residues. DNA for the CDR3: TGTGCCAGCAGCGTAGGGGGCGCGAATTACTACGAGCAGTACTTC. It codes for CASSVGGANYYEQYF.

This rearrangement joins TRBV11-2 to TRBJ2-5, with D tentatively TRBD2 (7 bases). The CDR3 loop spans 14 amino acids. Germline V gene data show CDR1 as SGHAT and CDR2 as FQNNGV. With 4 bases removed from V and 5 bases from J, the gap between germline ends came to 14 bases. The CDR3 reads CASSSGRGGETQYF. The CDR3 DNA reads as TGTGCCAGCAGCTCCGGCAGGGGAGGGGAGACCCAGTACTTC. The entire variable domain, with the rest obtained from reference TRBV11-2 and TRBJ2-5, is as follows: EAGVAQSPRYKIIEKRQSVAFWCNPISGHATLYWYQQILGQGPKLLIQFQNNGVVDDSQLPKDRFSAERLKGVDSTLKIQPAKLEDSAVYLCASSSGRGGETQYFGPGTRLLVL.

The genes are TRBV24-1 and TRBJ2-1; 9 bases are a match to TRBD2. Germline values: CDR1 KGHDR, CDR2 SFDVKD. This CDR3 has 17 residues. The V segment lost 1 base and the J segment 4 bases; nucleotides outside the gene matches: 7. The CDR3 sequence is CATSDFEAGGVYNEQFF. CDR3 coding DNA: TGTGCCACCAGTGATTTTGAGGCGGGAGGGGTTTACAATGAGCAGTTCTTC.

The CDR3 DNA is TGTGCCAGCAGCAATCCTAGCGAGTACGAGCAGTACTTC. As protein: CASSNPSEYEQYF. The rearrangement uses TRBV7-8 and TRBJ2-7; possibly TRBD2 for D (6 bases). V lost 5 bases and J 4 bases, leaving 12 bases between the germline ends. CDR1 is SGHVS, CDR2 FQNEAQ, per germline. The CDR3 length is 13 residues.

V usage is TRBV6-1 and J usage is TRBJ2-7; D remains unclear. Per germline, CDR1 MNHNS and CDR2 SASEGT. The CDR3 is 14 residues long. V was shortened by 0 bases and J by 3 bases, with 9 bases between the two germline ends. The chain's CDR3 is CASSEAAGIYEQYF. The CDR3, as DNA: TGTGCCAGCAGTGAAGCTGCAGGAATCTACGAGCAGTACTTC.

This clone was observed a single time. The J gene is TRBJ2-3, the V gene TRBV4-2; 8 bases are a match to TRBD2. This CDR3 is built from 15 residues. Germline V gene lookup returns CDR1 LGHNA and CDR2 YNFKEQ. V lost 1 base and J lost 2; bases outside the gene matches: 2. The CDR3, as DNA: TGTGCCAGCAGCCAAGTGACTAGCGCCACAGATACGCAGTATTTT. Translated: CASSQVTSATDTQYF.

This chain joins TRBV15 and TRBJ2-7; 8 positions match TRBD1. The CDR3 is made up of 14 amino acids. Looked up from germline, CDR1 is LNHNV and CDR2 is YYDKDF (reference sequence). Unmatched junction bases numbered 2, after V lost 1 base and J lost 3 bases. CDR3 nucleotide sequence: TGTGCCACCAGCAGAGTACAGGGGGACTACGAGCAGTACTTC. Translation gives CATSRVQGDYEQYF.

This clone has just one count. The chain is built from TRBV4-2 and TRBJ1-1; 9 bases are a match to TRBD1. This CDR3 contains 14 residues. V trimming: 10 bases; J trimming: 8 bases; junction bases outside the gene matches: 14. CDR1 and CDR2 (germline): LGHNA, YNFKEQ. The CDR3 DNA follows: TGTGCCACCGGAGGACAGGGGACCCCCGTGGAAGCTTTCTTT. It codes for CATGGQGTPVEAFF.

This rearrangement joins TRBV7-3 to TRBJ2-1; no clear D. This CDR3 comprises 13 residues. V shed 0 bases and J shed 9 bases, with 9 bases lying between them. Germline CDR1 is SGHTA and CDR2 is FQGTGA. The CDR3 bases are TGTGCCAGCAGCTTAACTTTGCGTGGTGAGCAGTTCTTC. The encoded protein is CASSLTLRGEQFF.

CDR3 in DNA: TGTGCCAGCAGCTCCACCCTGACTAGCGGGGTAGAGACCCAGTACTTC. Translated, it gives CASSSTLTSGVETQYF. This chain uses TRBV11-2 with TRBJ2-5; the match to TRBD2 covers 11 bases. The CDR3 extends over 16 amino acids. Germline CDR1 is SGHAT and CDR2 is FQNNGV. V shed 4 bases, J shed 4 bases, and the junction held 8 bases outside the gene matches.

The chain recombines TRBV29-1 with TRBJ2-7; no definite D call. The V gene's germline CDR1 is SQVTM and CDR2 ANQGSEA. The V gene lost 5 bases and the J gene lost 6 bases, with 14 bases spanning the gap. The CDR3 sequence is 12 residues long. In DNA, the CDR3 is TGCAGCGTTCTAGACCCCCCGACCGAGCAGTACTTC. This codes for CSVLDPPTEQYF.

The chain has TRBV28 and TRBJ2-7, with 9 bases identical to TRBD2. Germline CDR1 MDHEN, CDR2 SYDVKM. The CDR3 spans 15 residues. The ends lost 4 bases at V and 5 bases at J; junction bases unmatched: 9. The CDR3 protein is CASSSPPRGRDEQYF. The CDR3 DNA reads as TGTGCCAGCAGTTCCCCCCCCCGCGGGAGGGACGAGCAGTACTTC.

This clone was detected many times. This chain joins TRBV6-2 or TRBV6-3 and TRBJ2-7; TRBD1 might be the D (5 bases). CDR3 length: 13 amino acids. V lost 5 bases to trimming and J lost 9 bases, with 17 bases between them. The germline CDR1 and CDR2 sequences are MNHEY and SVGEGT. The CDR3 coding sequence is TGTGCCAGCAGTGGGGCCCCCTATCAGGTGCAGTACTTC. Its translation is CASSGAPYQVQYF.

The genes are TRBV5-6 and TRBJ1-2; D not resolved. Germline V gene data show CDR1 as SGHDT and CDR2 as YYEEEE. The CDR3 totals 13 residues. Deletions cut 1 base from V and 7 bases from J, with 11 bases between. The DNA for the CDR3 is TGTGCCAGCAGCTTGTCTGCCTCAGGTGGCTACACCTTC. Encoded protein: CASSLSASGGYTF.